This TCR beta chain is from a study of T cell repertoires in cytomegalovirus infection. Study at large: CMV infection together with matching HLA type was indicated by public TCR beta signatures.

There are 12 residues in the CDR3. Germline V lookup: CDR1 LNHDA, CDR2 SQIVND (reference sequence). V lost 5 bases and J 4 bases, leaving 8 bases between the germline ends. TCRdb called the reads again in MiXCR, with one record for every CDR3 protein. The sample carries over 450,000 distinct CDR3 sequences, about 11% recorded once. This clonotype was counted ten times or more. This receptor was taken from a human donor in good health (CMV status not recorded). Some clones in this sample may be carry-over from other donors' samples. The rearrangement uses TRBV19 and TRBJ1-2, with no clear D. The sample taken for sequencing was PBMCs. The CDR3 nucleotides are TGTGCCAGTAGTTCTGATTTCTATGGCTACACCTTC. Encoded protein: CASSSDFYGYTF. The variable domain in full, with the rest retrieved from reference TRBV19 and TRBJ1-2, is DGGITQSPKYLFRKEGQNVTLSCEQNLNHDAMYWYRQDPGQGLRLIYYSQIVNDFQKGDIAEGYSVSREKKESFPLTVTSAQKNPTAFYLCASSSDFYGYTFGSGTRLTVV.